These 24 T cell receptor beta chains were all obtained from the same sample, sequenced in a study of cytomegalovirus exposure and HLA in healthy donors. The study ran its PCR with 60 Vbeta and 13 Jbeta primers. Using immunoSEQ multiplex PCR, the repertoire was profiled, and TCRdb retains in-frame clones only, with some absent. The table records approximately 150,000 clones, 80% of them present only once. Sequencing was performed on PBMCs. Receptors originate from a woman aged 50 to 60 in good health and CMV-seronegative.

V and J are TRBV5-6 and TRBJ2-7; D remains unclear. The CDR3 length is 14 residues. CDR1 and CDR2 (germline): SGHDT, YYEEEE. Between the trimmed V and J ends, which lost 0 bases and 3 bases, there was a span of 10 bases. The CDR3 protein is CASSLAPERYEQYF. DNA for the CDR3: TGTGCCAGCAGCTTGGCCCCGGAGCGCTACGAGCAGTACTTC.

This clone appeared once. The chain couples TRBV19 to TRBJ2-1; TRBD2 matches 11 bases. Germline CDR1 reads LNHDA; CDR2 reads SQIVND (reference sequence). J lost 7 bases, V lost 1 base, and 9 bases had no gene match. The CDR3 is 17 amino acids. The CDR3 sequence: CASSIGPGLAGGNEQFF. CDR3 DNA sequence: TGTGCCAGTAGTATAGGCCCCGGGCTAGCGGGAGGAAATGAGCAGTTCTTC.

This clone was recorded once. The CDR3 sequence: CASTGAYNEQFF. The CDR3 nucleotides are TGTGCCAGCACCGGGGCCTACAATGAGCAGTTCTTC. V usage is TRBV28 and J usage is TRBJ2-1; D is possibly TRBD2 (5 bases). The CDR3 length is 12 residues. Trimming shortened V by 7 bases and J by 2 bases, and 6 bases separated the two germline ends. In germline, CDR1 is MDHEN, CDR2 SYDVKM.

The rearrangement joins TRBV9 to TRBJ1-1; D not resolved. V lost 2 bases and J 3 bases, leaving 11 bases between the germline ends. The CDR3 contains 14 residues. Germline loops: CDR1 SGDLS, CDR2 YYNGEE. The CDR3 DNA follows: TGTGCCAGCAGCGTGACCCCCGCGGACACTGAAGCTTTCTTT. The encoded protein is CASSVTPADTEAFF.

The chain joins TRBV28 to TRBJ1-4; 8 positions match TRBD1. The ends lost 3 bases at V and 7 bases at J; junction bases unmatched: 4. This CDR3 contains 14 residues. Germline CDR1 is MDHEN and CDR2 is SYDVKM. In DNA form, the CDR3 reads TGTGCCAGCAGTTTCCCGGGACAGGCTGAAAAACTGTTTTTT. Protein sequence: CASSFPGQAEKLFF.

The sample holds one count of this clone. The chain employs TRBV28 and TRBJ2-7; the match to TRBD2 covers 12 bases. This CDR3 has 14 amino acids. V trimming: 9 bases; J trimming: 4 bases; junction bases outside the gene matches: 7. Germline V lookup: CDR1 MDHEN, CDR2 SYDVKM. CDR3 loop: CASHSSGRAYEQYF. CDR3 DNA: TGTGCCAGTCACTCTAGCGGGAGGGCTTACGAGCAGTACTTC. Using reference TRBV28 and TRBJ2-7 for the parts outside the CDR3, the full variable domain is DVKVTQSSRYLVKRTGEKVFLECVQDMDHENMFWYRQDPGLGLRLIYFSYDVKMKEKGDIPEGYSVSREKKERFSLILESASTNQTSMYLCASHSSGRAYEQYFGPGTRLTVT.

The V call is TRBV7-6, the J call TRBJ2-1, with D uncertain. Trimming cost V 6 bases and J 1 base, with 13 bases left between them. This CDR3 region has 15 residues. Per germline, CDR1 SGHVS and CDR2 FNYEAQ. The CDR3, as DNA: TGTGCCAGCAGTTCCCCTTCACAGTCCTACAATGAGCAGTTCTTC. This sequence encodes CASSSPSQSYNEQFF. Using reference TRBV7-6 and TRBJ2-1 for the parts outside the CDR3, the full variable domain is GAGVSQSPRYKVTKRGQDVALRCDPISGHVSLYWYRQALGQGPEFLTYFNYEAQQDKSGLPNDRFSAERPEGSISTLTIQRTEQRDSAMYRCASSSPSQSYNEQFFGPGTRLTVL.

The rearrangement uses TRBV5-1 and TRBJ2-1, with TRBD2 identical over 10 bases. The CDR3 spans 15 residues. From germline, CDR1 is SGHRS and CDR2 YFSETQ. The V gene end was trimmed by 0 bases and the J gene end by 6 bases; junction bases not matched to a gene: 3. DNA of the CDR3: TGCGCCAGCAGCTTGGCCAGCGGGAGGGTCAATGAGCAGTTCTTC. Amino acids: CASSLASGRVNEQFF.

The CDR3 region has the DNA TGTGCCAGCAGTTTTCAGGATTATAGCAATCAGCCCCAGCATTTT. Translation: CASSFQDYSNQPQHF. The chain has TRBV28 and TRBJ1-5, with D uncertain. Germline lookup yields CDR1 MDHEN and CDR2 SYDVKM. The CDR3 totals 15 residues. Trimming removed 3 bases at V and 0 bases at J, with 9 bases between.

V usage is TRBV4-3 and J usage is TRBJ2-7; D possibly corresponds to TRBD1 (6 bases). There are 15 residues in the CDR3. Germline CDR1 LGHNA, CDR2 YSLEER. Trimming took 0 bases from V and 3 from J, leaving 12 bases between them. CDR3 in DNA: TGCGCCAGCAGCCAAGAAACAGGGCGCTTCTACGAGCAGTACTTC. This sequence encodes CASSQETGRFYEQYF.

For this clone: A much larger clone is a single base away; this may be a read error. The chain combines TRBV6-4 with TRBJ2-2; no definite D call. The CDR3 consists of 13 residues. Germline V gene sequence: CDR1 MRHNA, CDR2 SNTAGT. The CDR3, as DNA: TGTGCCAACAGTGAGCGGAACACCGGGGAGCTGTTTTTT. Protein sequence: CANSERNTGELFF.

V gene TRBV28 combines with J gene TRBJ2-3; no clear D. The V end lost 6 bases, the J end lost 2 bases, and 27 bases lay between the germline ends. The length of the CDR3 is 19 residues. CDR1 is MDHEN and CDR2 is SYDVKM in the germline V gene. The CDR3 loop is CASRTPILRSQLATDTQYF. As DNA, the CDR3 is TGTGCCAGCAGAACCCCCATCCTTAGGAGTCAGTTAGCCACAGATACGCAGTATTTT.

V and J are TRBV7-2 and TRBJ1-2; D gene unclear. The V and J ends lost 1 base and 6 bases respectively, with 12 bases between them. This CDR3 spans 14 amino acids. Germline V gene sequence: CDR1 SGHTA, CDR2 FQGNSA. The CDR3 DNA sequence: TGTGCCAGCAGCTTAGTCTCACTACCGGATGGCTACACCTTC. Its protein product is CASSLVSLPDGYTF.

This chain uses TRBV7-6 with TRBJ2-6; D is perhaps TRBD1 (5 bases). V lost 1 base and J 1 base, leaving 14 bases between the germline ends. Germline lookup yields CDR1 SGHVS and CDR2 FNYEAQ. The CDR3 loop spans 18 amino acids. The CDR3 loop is CASSLESPGYSGANVLTF. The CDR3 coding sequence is TGTGCCAGCAGCTTAGAGAGTCCAGGGTATTCTGGGGCCAACGTCCTGACTTTC. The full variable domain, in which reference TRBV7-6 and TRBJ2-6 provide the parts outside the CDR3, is GAGVSQSPRYKVTKRGQDVALRCDPISGHVSLYWYRQALGQGPEFLTYFNYEAQQDKSGLPNDRFSAERPEGSISTLTIQRTEQRDSAMYRCASSLESPGYSGANVLTFGAGSRLTVL.

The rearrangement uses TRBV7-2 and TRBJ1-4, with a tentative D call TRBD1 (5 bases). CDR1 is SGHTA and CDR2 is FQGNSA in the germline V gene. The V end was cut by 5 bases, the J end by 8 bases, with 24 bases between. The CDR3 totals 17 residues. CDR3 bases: TGTGCCAGCAGCAAAGAGGCGGGAACCAGGGCCTACGAAAAACTGTTTTTT. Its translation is CASSKEAGTRAYEKLFF.

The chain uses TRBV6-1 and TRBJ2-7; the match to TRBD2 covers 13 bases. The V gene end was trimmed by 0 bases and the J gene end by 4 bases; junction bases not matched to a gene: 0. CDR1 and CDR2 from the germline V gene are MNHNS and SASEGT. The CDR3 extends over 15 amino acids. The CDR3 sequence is CASSEAGLAGYEQYF. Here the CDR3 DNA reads TGTGCCAGCAGTGAAGCGGGACTAGCGGGGTACGAGCAGTACTTC.

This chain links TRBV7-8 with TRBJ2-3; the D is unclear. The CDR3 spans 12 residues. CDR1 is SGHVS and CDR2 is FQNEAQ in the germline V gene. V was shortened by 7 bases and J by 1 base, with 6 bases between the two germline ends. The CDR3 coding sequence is TGTGCCAGCAACACCCGCACAGATACGCAGTATTTT. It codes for CASNTRTDTQYF.

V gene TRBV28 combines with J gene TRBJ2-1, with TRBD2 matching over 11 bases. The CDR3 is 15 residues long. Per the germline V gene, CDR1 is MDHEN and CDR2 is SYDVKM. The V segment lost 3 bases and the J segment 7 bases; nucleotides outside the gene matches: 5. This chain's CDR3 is CASSFSGGAWNEQFF. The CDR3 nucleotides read TGTGCCAGCAGTTTTAGCGGGGGGGCATGGAATGAGCAGTTCTTC.

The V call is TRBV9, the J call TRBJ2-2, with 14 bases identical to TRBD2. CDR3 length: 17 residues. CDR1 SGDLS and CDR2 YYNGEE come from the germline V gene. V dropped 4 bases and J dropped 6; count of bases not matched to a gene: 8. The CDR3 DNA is TGTGCCAGCAGCCGTGGGGGACTAGCGGGAGTAGCCGGGGAGCTGTTTTTT. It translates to CASSRGGLAGVAGELFF.

The CDR3: CAWSRRLGTSGRADNEQFF. The CDR3 DNA follows: TGTGCCTGGAGTAGAAGGCTCGGGACTAGCGGGAGGGCGGATAATGAGCAGTTCTTC. The J gene is TRBJ2-1, the V gene TRBV30, with 16 bases matching TRBD2. V lost 2 bases, J lost 7 bases, and 14 bases stayed unmatched. CDR3 length equals 19 residues. The germline V gene has CDR1 GTSNPN and CDR2 SVGIG (reference sequence).

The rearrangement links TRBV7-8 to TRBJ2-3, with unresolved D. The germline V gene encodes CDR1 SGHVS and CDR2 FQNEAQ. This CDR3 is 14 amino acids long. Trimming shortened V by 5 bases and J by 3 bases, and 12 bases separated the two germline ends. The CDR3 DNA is TGTGCCAGCAGCCAAACGCGACTGACAGATACGCAGTATTTT. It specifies CASSQTRLTDTQYF.

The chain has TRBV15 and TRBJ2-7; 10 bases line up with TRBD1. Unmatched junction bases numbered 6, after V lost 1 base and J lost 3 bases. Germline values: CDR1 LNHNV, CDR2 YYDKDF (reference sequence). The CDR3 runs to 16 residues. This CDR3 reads CATSRALGQGIYEQYF. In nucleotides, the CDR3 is TGTGCCACCAGCAGAGCTCTGGGACAGGGGATCTACGAGCAGTACTTC.

In nucleotides, the CDR3 is TGTGCCAGCAGCTTGGCCGGGTATGGCGGAAAACTGTTTTTT. Residues: CASSLAGYGGKLFF. This chain uses TRBV5-4 with TRBJ1-4; D call uncertain. V gave up 0 bases and J gave up 10 bases, with 13 bases separating them. The length of the CDR3 is 14 residues. Germline CDR1 SGHNT, CDR2 YYREEE (reference sequence).

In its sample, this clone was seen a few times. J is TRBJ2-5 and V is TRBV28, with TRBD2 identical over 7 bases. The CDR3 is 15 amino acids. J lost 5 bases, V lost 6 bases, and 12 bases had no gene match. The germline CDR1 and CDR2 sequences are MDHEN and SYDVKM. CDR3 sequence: CASSGGKWDGETQYF. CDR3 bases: TGTGCCAGCAGCGGGGGGAAATGGGATGGGGAGACCCAGTACTTC.